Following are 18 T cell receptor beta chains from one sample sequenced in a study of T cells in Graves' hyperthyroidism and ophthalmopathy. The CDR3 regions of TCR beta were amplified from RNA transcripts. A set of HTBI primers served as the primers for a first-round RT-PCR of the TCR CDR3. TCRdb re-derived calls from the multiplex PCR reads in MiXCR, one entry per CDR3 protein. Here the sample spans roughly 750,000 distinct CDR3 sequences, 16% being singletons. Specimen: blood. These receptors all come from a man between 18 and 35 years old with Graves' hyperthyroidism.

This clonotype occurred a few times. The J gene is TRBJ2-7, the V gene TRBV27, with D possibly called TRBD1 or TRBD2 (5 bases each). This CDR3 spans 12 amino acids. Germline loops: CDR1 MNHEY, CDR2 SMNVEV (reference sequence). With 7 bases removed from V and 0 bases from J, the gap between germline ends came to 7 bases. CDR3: CASTGSSYEQYF. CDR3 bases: TGTGCCAGCACAGGGAGCTCCTACGAGCAGTACTTC.

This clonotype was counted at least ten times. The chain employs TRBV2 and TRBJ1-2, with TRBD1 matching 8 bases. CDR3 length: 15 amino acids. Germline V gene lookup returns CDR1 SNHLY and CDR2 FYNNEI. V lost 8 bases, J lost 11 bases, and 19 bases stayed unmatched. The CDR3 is CASFTGGRSAFAYTF. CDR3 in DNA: TGTGCCAGCTTTACAGGGGGGCGATCGGCCTTCGCTTACACCTTC.

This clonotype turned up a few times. The CDR3 DNA follows: TGCGCCAGCAGCCAAGATCTCGGGACAGGTACCTACGAGCAGTACTTC. It yields the protein CASSQDLGTGTYEQYF. V usage is TRBV4-1 and J usage is TRBJ2-7; 8 positions agree with TRBD1. V shed 0 bases and J 2 bases; nucleotides not matched to a gene: 6. Germline CDR1 MGHRA, CDR2 YSYEKL. This CDR3 contains 16 residues.

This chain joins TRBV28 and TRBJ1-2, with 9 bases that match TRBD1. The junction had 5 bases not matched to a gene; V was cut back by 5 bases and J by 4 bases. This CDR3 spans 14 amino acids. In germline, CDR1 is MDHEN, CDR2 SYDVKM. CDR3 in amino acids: CASSPTGGFYGYTF. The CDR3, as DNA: TGTGCCAGCAGTCCCACAGGGGGCTTCTATGGCTACACCTTC.

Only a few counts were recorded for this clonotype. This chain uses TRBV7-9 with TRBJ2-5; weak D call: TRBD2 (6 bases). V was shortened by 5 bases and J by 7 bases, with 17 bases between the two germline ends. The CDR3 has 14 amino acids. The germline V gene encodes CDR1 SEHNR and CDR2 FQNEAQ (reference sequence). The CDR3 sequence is CASSPRLAPRTQYF. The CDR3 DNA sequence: TGTGCCAGCAGCCCTCGCCTAGCGCCTAGGACCCAGTACTTC.

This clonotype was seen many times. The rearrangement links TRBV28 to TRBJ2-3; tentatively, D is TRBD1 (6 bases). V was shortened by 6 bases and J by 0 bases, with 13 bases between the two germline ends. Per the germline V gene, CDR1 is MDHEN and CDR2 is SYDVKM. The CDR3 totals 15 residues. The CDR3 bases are TGTGCCAGCAGCTCGCCGAGGGGGAGCACAGATACGCAGTATTTT. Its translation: CASSSPRGSTDTQYF. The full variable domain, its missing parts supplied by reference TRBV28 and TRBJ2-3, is DVKVTQSSRYLVKRTGEKVFLECVQDMDHENMFWYRQDPGLGLRLIYFSYDVKMKEKGDIPEGYSVSREKKERFSLILESASTNQTSMYLCASSSPRGSTDTQYFGPGTRLTVL.

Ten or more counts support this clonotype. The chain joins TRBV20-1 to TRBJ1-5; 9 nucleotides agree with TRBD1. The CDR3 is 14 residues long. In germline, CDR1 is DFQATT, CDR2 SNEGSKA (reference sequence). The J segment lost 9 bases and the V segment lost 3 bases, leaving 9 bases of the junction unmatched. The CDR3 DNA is TGCAGTGCTAGCGGACAGGGGACCTTACGGCCCCAGCATTTT. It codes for CSASGQGTLRPQHF.

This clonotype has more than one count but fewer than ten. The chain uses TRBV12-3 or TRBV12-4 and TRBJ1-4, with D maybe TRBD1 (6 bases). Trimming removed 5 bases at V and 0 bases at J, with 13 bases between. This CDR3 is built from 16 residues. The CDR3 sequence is CASSPDRYATNEKLFF. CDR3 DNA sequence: TGTGCCAGCAGTCCGGACAGATATGCAACTAATGAAAAACTGTTTTTT.

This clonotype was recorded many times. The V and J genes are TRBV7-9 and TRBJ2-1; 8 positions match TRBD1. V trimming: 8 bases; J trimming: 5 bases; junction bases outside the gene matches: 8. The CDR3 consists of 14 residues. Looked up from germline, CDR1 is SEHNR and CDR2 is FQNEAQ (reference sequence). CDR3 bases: TGTGCCAGCCCTGCAGGGGGCCTAGACAATGAGCAGTTCTTC. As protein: CASPAGGLDNEQFF.

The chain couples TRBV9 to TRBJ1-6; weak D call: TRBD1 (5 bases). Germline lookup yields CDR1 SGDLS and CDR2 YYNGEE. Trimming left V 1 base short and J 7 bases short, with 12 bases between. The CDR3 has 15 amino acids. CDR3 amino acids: CASSVSPGPNSPLHF. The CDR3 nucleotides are TGTGCCAGCAGCGTAAGCCCGGGGCCAAATTCACCCCTCCACTTT.

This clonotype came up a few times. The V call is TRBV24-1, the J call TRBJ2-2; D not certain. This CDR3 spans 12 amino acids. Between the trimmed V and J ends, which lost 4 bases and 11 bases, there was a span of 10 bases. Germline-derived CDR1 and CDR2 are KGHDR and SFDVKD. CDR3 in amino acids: CATSDWNSELFF. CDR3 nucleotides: TGTGCCACCAGTGACTGGAACAGCGAGCTGTTTTTT.

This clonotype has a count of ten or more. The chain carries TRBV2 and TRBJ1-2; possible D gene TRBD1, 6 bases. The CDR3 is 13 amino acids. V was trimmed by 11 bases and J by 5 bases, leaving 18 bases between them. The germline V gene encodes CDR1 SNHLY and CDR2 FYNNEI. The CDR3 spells CADRQADDYGYTF. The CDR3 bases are TGTGCCGACCGACAGGCGGATGATTATGGCTACACCTTC.

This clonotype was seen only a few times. The CDR3 loop reads CASSLVSLSRRDKNIQYF. DNA of the CDR3: TGTGCCAGCAGCTTAGTGAGCTTGTCCCGACGGGACAAAAACATTCAGTACTTC. The chain uses TRBV7-9 and TRBJ2-4, with D maybe TRBD2 (5 bases). Trimming removed 1 base at V and 3 bases at J, with 19 bases between. The CDR3 totals 18 residues. The germline V gene encodes CDR1 SEHNR and CDR2 FQNEAQ (reference sequence).

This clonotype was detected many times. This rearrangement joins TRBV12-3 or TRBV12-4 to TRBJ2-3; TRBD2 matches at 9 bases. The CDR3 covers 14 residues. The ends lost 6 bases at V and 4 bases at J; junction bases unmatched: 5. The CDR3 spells CASSPGLAPDTQYF. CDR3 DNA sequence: TGTGCCAGCAGCCCGGGACTAGCTCCAGATACGCAGTATTTT.

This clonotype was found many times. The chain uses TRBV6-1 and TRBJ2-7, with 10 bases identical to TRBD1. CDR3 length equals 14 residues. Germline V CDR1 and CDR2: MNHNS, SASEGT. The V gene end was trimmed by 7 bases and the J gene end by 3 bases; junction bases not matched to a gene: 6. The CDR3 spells CASIGDRGLYEQYF. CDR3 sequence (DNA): TGTGCCAGCATTGGCGACAGGGGGCTCTACGAGCAGTACTTC.

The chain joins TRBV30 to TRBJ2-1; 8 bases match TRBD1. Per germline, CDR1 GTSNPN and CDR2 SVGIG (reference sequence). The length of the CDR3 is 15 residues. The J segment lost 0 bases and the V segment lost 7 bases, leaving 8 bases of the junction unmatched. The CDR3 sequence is CAYIQDRDSYNEQFF. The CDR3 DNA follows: TGTGCCTACATCCAGGACAGGGACTCCTACAATGAGCAGTTCTTC.

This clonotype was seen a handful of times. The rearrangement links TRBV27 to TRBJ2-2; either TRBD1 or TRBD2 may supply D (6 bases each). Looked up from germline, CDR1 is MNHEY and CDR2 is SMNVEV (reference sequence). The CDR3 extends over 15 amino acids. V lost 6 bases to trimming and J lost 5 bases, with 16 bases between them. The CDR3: CASRVGGTVTGELFF. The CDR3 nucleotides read TGTGCCAGCAGAGTAGGGGGGACGGTGACCGGGGAGCTGTTTTTT.

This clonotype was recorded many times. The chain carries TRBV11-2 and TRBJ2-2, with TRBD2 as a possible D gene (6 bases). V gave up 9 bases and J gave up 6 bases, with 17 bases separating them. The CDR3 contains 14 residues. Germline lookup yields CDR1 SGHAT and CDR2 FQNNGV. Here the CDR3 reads CASGGTLVPGELFF. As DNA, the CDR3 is TGTGCCAGTGGGGGGACCCTCGTTCCCGGGGAGCTGTTTTTT.